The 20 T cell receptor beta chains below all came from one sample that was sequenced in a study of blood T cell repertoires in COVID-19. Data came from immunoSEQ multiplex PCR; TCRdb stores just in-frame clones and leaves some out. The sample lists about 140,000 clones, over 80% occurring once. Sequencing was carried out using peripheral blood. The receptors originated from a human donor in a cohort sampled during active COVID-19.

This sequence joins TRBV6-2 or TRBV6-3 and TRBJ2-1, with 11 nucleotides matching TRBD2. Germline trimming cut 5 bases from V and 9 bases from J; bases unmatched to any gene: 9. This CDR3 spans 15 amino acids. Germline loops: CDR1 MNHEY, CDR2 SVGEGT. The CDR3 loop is CASSDLAGGMGEQFF. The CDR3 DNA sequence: TGTGCCAGCAGTGACCTAGCGGGAGGTATGGGTGAGCAGTTCTTC.

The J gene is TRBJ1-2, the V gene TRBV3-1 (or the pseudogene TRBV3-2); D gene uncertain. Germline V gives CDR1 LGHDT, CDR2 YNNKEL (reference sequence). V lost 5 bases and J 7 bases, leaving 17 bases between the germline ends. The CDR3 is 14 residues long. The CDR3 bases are TGTGCCAGCAGCTTCCGGGCCTCTGGAGGTGGCTACACCTTC. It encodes CASSFRASGGGYTF.

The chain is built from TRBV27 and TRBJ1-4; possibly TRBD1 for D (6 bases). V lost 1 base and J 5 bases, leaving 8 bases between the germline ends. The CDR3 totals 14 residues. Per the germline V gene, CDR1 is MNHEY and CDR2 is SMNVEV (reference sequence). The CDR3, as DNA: TGTGCCAGCAGTTTATGGGGGCCCAATGAAAAACTGTTTTTT. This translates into CASSLWGPNEKLFF.

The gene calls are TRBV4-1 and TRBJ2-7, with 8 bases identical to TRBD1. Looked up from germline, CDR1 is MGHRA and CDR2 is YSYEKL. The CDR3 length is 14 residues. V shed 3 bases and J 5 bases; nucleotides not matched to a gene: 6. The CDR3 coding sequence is TGCGCCAGCAGCCACCGGACAGGGCAAGACGAGCAGTACTTC. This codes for CASSHRTGQDEQYF.

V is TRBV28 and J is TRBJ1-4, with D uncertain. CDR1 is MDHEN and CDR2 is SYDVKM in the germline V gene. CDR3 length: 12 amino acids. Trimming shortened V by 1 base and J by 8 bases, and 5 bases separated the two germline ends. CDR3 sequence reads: CASSLYGEKLFF. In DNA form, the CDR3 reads TGTGCCAGCAGTTTATACGGGGAAAAACTGTTTTTT.

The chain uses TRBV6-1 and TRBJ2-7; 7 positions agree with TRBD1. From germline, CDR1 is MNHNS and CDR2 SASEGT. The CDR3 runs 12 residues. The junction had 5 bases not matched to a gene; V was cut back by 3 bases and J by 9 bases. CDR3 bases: TGTGCCAGCAGTGAGCGACAGGGTGGGCAGTACTTC. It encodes CASSERQGGQYF.

CDR3 in amino acids: CASSPPGGYGYTF. The CDR3 DNA sequence: TGTGCCAGCTCACCACCGGGGGGATATGGCTACACCTTC. This chain joins TRBV18 and TRBJ1-2, with D perhaps matching TRBD1 (5 bases). Trimming stripped 0 bases from V and 5 bases from J, with 7 bases between. CDR1 is KGHSH and CDR2 is LQKENI in the germline V gene. This CDR3 has 13 amino acids. Variable domain in full (rest from reference TRBV18 and TRBJ1-2): NAGVMQNPRHLVRRRGQEARLRCSPMKGHSHVYWYRQLPEEGLKFMVYLQKENIIDESGMPKERFSAEFPKEGPSILRIQQVVRGDSAAYFCASSPPGGYGYTFGSGTRLTVV.

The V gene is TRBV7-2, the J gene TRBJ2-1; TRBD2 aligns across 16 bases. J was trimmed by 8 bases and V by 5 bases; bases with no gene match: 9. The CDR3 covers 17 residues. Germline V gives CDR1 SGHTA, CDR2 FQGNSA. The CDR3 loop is CASSPGTSGRALDEQFF. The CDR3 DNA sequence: TGTGCCAGCAGCCCAGGGACTAGCGGGAGGGCTTTGGATGAGCAGTTCTTC.

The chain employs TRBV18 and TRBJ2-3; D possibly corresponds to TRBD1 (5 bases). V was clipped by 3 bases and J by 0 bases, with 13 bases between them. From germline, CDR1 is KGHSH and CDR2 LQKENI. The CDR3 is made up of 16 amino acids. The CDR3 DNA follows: TGTGCCAGCTCACCCCGACCACAGGACAGCACAGATACGCAGTATTTT. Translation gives CASSPRPQDSTDTQYF.

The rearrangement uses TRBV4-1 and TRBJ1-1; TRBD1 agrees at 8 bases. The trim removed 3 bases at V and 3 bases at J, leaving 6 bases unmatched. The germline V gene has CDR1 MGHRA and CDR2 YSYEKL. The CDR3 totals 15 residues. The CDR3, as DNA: TGCGCCAGCAGCCAGACCTCCAGGGGGCACACTGAAGCTTTCTTT. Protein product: CASSQTSRGHTEAFF.

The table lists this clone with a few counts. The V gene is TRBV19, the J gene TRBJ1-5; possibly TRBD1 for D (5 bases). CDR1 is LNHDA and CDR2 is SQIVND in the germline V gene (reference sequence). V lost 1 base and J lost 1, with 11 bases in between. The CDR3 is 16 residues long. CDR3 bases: TGTGCCAGTAGTATAGGGCAGGGTCGGAGCAATCAGCCCCAGCATTTT. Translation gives CASSIGQGRSNQPQHF.

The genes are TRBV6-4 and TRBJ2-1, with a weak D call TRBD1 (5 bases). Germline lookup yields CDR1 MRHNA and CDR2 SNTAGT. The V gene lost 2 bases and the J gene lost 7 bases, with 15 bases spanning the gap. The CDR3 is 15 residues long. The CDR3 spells CASSDIGAAWNEQFF. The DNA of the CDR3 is TGTGCCAGCAGTGACATTGGGGCGGCTTGGAATGAGCAGTTCTTC.

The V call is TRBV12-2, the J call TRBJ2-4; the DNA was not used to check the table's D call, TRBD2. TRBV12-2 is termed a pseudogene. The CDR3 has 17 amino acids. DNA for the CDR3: TGTGCAAGTCGGAGCGGGAGGGGGTGTCGGTCCAAAAACATTCAGTACTTC. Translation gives CASRSGRGCRSKNIQYF.

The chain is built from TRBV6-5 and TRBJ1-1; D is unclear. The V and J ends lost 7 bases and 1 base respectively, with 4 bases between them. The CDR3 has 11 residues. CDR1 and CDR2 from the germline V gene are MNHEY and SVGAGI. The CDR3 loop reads CASNWNTEAFF. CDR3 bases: TGTGCCAGCAACTGGAACACTGAAGCTTTCTTT.

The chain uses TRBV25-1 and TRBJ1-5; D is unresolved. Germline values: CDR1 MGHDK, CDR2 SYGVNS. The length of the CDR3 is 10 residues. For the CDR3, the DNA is TGTGCACTGGGAGAACAGCCCCAGCATTTT. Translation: CALGEQPQHF. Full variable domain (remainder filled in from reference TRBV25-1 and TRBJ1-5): EADIYQTPRYLVIGTGKKITLECSQTMGHDKMYWYQQDPGMELHLIHYSYGVNSTEKGDLSSESTVSRIRTEHFPLTLESARPSHTSQYLCALGEQPQHFGDGTRLSIL.

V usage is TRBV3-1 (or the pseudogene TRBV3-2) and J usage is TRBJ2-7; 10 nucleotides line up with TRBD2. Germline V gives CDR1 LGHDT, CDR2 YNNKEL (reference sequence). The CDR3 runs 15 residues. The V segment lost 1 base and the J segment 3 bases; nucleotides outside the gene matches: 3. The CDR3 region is CASSQGTSGFYEQYF. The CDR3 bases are TGTGCCAGCAGCCAAGGGACTAGCGGCTTCTACGAGCAGTACTTC.

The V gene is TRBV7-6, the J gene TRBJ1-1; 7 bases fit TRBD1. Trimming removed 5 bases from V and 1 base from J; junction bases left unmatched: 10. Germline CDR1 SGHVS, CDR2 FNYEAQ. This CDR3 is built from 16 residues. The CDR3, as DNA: TGTGCCAGCAGCCGTGGGACAGCCACCCCGAACACTGAAGCTTTCTTT. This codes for CASSRGTATPNTEAFF.

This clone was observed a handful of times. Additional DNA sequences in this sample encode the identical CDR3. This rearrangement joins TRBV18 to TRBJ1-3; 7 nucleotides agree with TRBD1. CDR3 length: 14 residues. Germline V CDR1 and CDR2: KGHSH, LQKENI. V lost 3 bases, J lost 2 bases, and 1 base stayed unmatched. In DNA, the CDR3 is TGTGCCAGCTCACCCGACAGGGCTGGAAACACCATATATTTT. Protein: CASSPDRAGNTIYF.

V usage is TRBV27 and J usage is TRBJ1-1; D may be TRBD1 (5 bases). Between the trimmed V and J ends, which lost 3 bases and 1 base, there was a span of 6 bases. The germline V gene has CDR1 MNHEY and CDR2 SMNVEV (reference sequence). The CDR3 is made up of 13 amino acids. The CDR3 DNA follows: TGTGCCAGCAGTTTCACAGGGAACACTGAAGCTTTCTTT. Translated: CASSFTGNTEAFF.

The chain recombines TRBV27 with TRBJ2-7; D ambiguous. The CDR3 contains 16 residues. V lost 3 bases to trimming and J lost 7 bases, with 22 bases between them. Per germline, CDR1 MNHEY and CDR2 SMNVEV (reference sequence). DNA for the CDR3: TGTGCCAGCAGTTTGGATAATCCTAGGCCGGCACGGGAGCAGTACTTC. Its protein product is CASSLDNPRPAREQYF.